This note documents a single TCR beta chain sequence. Its antigen remains unknown. This sample stems from a study of T cells in narcolepsy. Study-level information: Healthy controls were enrolled alongside patients with narcolepsy type 1 or type 2. Study results and caveats: No autoreactive T cell clone sequences appeared in some memory CD4+ repertoires. Healthy controls reportedly lacked the autoreactive clonotypes serially found in patients' blood.

The CDR3 runs 14 residues. V was clipped by 4 bases and J by 1 base; unmatched bases: 3. Germline V gene data show CDR1 as MNHEY and CDR2 as SVGAGI. Here immunoSEQ multiplex PCR was the method, and the copy in TCRdb shows in-frame clones only, minus some. The sample includes some 30,000 clones, 65% to 90% of them seen just once. The sequence was collected from a human donor with narcolepsy. What was sequenced was CD45RA- memory CD4+ T cells from PBMCs. The V and J genes are TRBV6-5 and TRBJ2-7; 8 nucleotides align to TRBD2. This CDR3 reads CASSSERESYEQYF. CDR3 DNA sequence: TGTGCCAGCAGTTCGGAGCGGGAGTCCTACGAGCAGTACTTC.